The 26 T cell receptor beta chains below come from one sample, sequenced in a study of human T cells and chemical hapten exposure. Indicated time point: patch test 3, about 24 weeks after DPC sensitization. Regarding treatment: therapeutic diphenylcyclopropenone sensitization with weekly scalp DPC. In TCRdb, the RACE reads were re-called with MiXCR into one record per CDR3 protein. The table has 28,000 or so distinct CDR3 sequences, 5% to 6.5% seen once; the top ten hold around 6%. The sample was whole blood, taken in connection with sensitization to the hapten diphenylcyclopropenone (DPC). These TCRs come from a man in his thirties or forties with alopecia areata. Some clones in this sample may be carry-over from other donors' samples.

This clonotype was seen ten or more times. The J gene is TRBJ1-5, the V gene TRBV4-3; D uncertain. This CDR3 is 13 amino acids long. The germline V gene encodes CDR1 LGHNA and CDR2 YSLEER. Trimming shortened V by 4 bases and J by 3 bases, and 7 bases separated the two germline ends. CDR3 sequence reads: CASSRGLNQPQHF. DNA for the CDR3: TGCGCCAGCAGCCGCGGCCTCAATCAGCCCCAGCATTTT.

The rearrangement uses TRBV9 and TRBJ2-3; 9 bases fit TRBD2. This CDR3 has 16 residues. V shed 0 bases, J shed 4 bases, and the junction held 6 bases outside the gene matches. Germline loops: CDR1 SGDLS, CDR2 YYNGEE. CDR3 residues: CASSVGLAGLADTQYF. The CDR3 DNA reads as TGTGCCAGCAGCGTAGGGCTAGCGGGGTTGGCAGATACGCAGTATTTT.

V usage is TRBV19 and J usage is TRBJ1-2; perhaps TRBD1 as D (6 bases). From germline, CDR1 is LNHDA and CDR2 SQIVND (reference sequence). V gave up 8 bases and J gave up 7 bases, with 23 bases separating them. The CDR3 totals 15 residues. CDR3 region: CASPPHPPRGCGYTF. The CDR3, as DNA: TGTGCCAGTCCTCCCCACCCCCCCAGGGGCTGTGGCTACACCTTC.

The sample holds many counts of this clonotype. V usage is TRBV24-1 and J usage is TRBJ2-1; D perhaps matches TRBD1 (6 bases). CDR3 length equals 14 residues. Trimming removed 6 bases from V and 8 bases from J, with 16 bases in between. Germline CDR1 reads KGHDR; CDR2 reads SFDVKD. The chain's CDR3 is CATSRSGTRHEQFF. CDR3 DNA: TGTGCCACCAGTCGGTCCGGGACAAGACATGAGCAGTTCTTC.

This clonotype was detected ten times or more. J is TRBJ2-5 and V is TRBV12-3 or TRBV12-4, with 12 bases that match TRBD2. The CDR3 length is 16 residues. The J segment lost 0 bases and the V segment lost 5 bases, leaving 4 bases of the junction unmatched. The CDR3 sequence: CASSAGTSGYQETQYF. The CDR3 coding sequence is TGTGCCAGCAGTGCCGGGACTAGCGGGTACCAAGAGACCCAGTACTTC.

In its sample, this clonotype was seen many times. The rearrangement uses TRBV19 and TRBJ2-1; D may be TRBD2 (5 bases). CDR1 is LNHDA and CDR2 is SQIVND in the germline V gene (reference sequence). V gave up 3 bases and J gave up 4 bases, with 10 bases separating them. The CDR3 spans 14 residues. The CDR3 is CASSMSLAYNEQFF. In nucleotides, the CDR3 is TGTGCCAGTAGTATGTCCCTAGCTTACAATGAGCAGTTCTTC.

This clonotype was found many times. The chain is built from TRBV6-5 and TRBJ2-7, with D hard to call. From germline, CDR1 is MNHEY and CDR2 SVGAGI. The CDR3 is made up of 12 amino acids. Trimming removed 6 bases at V and 2 bases at J, with 8 bases between. CDR3 nucleotides: TGTGCCAGCAGGCCGAGGCCCTACGAGCAGTACTTC. Protein sequence: CASRPRPYEQYF.

There are many counts of this clonotype. The chain is built from TRBV29-1 and TRBJ2-1; 14 positions agree with TRBD2. J gave up 6 bases and V 6 bases, and 7 bases lay outside the gene matches. This CDR3 region has 15 residues. CDR1 and CDR2 (germline): SQVTM, ANQGSEA. Here the CDR3 DNA reads TGCAGCGTACAGGGACTAGCGGGGGAAGGCAATGAGCAGTTCTTC. It yields the protein CSVQGLAGEGNEQFF.

This clonotype was counted many times. The chain recombines TRBV9 with TRBJ1-3; unclear D gene. The CDR3 loop spans 15 amino acids. Per germline, CDR1 SGDLS and CDR2 YYNGEE. Trimming took 2 bases from V and 0 from J, leaving 9 bases between them. The CDR3 DNA is TGTGCCAGCAGCGTCGACGAAAACTCTGGAAACACCATATATTTT. Its protein product is CASSVDENSGNTIYF.

The sample holds many counts of this clonotype. V gene TRBV2 combines with J gene TRBJ2-7, with TRBD1 identical over 8 bases. The CDR3 length is 13 residues. Per germline, CDR1 SNHLY and CDR2 FYNNEI. J lost 7 bases, V lost 10 bases, and 12 bases had no gene match. This chain's CDR3 is CATGIRDRREQYF. Written as DNA, the CDR3 is TGTGCCACCGGAATCCGGGACAGGAGAGAGCAGTACTTC.

This clonotype was observed at least ten times. J is TRBJ2-7 and V is TRBV7-9; the match to TRBD1 covers 9 bases. This CDR3 is built from 15 residues. The germline CDR1 and CDR2 sequences are SEHNR and FQNEAQ (reference sequence). V gave up 1 base and J gave up 2 bases; unmatched junction bases: 3. The CDR3 here is CASSLDRGPTYEQYF. In DNA, the CDR3 is TGTGCCAGCAGCTTAGACAGGGGGCCTACCTACGAGCAGTACTTC.

Ten or more counts support this clonotype. The V and J genes are TRBV13 and TRBJ1-1; a weak D match, TRBD1 (6 bases). V dropped 3 bases and J dropped 1 base, with 12 bases sitting between them. The CDR3 totals 15 residues. The V gene's germline CDR1 is PRHDT and CDR2 FYEKMQ (reference sequence). DNA of the CDR3: TGTGCCAGCAGCTTCAGGGGCGGAGGGAACACTGAAGCTTTCTTT. Its translation is CASSFRGGGNTEAFF.

This clonotype has a count of ten or more. The chain recombines TRBV25-1 with TRBJ2-5; 7 bases align to TRBD1. Trimming cost V 4 bases and J 1 base; bases outside gene matches: 12. The CDR3 is made up of 17 amino acids. Germline-derived CDR1 and CDR2 are MGHDK and SYGVNS. This CDR3 is CASSGLNLWDSQETQYF. The CDR3 region has the DNA TGTGCCAGCAGTGGACTTAATTTATGGGACAGCCAAGAGACCCAGTACTTC.

This clonotype showed up many times. V gene TRBV20-1 combines with J gene TRBJ2-3; D is perhaps TRBD2 (5 bases). This CDR3 comprises 17 residues. With 1 base removed from V and 0 bases from J, the gap between germline ends came to 17 bases. Germline V CDR1 and CDR2: DFQATT, SNEGSKA (reference sequence). CDR3 DNA: TGCAGTGCTAGAGGGTCGCCTAGCAGAACTAGCACAGATACGCAGTATTTT. It yields the protein CSARGSPSRTSTDTQYF.

This clonotype was counted ten times or more. Germline is not matched at one junction end, which may reflect a read error. J is TRBJ2-1 and V is TRBV7-9; 7 bases agree with TRBD1. The germline V gene encodes CDR1 SEHNR and CDR2 FQNEAQ (reference sequence). This CDR3 is built from 17 residues. CDR3 nucleotide sequence: TGTGCCAGCTCACAGGGGACGTCCTTCAAGTCCTTCAATGAGCAGTTCTTC. Its translation is CASSQGTSFKSFNEQFF.

This clonotype showed up many times. The CDR3 DNA sequence: TGTGCCAGTACCGTTACCGGGGAGCTGTTTTTT. Amino acid sequence: CASTVTGELFF. V gene TRBV19 combines with J gene TRBJ2-2, with D uncertain. CDR1 is LNHDA and CDR2 is SQIVND in the germline V gene (reference sequence). V was trimmed by 7 bases and J by 5 bases, leaving 5 bases between them. The CDR3 covers 11 residues.

This clonotype has just a few counts. The chain has TRBV5-1 and TRBJ2-5; 9 bases map to TRBD2. The CDR3 is made up of 15 amino acids. Germline lookup yields CDR1 SGHRS and CDR2 YFSETQ. The ends lost 3 bases at V and 5 bases at J; junction bases unmatched: 8. The CDR3 protein is CASSSAGGREETQYF. The CDR3 coding sequence is TGCGCCAGCAGCTCAGCGGGGGGCCGTGAGGAGACCCAGTACTTC. Combining the CDR3 with reference TRBV5-1 and TRBJ2-5 gives the whole variable domain KAGVTQTPRYLIKTRGQQVTLSCSPISGHRSVSWYQQTPGQGLQFLFEYFSETQRNKGNFPGRFSGRQFSNSRSEMNVSTLELGDSALYLCASSSAGGREETQYFGPGTRLLVL.

This clonotype was seen ten or more times. This chain links TRBV20-1 with TRBJ1-1; the D is unclear. The CDR3 loop spans 11 amino acids. V lost 0 bases, J lost 8 bases, and 7 bases lay in between. The germline gives CDR1 DFQATT, CDR2 SNEGSKA (reference sequence). CDR3 sequence (DNA): TGCAGTGCTAGAGATGCGCGGGAAGCTTTCTTT. Protein: CSARDAREAFF.

This clonotype was found a few times. J is TRBJ2-6 and V is TRBV7-9, with a weak D call TRBD1 (6 bases). Trimming removed 5 bases at V and 3 bases at J, with 20 bases between. Germline V gene data show CDR1 as SEHNR and CDR2 as FQNEAQ (reference sequence). The CDR3 is 18 residues long. This CDR3 reads CASSAGTRLALGANVLTF. CDR3 coding DNA: TGTGCCAGCAGCGCCGGGACAAGGTTGGCTCTTGGGGCCAACGTCCTGACTTTC.

This clonotype was counted ten times or more. V usage is TRBV7-9 and J usage is TRBJ2-3; 13 positions match TRBD2. The CDR3 extends over 16 amino acids. J lost 2 bases, V lost 5 bases, and 4 bases had no gene match. In germline, CDR1 is SEHNR, CDR2 FQNEAQ (reference sequence). The chain's CDR3 is CASSVGTSGATDTQYF. In DNA form, the CDR3 reads TGTGCCAGCAGCGTTGGGACTAGCGGGGCCACAGATACGCAGTATTTT. The full variable domain, its missing parts supplied by reference TRBV7-9 and TRBJ2-3, is DTGVSQNPRHKITKRGQNVTFRCDPISEHNRLYWYRQTLGQGPEFLTYFQNEAQLEKSRLLSDRFSAERPKGSFSTLEIQRTEQGDSAMYLCASSVGTSGATDTQYFGPGTRLTVL.

This clonotype was detected ten times or more. The V gene is TRBV7-3, the J gene TRBJ2-1; the D is unclear. Trimming removed 5 bases at V and 5 bases at J, with 10 bases between. The germline V gene encodes CDR1 SGHTA and CDR2 FQGTGA. The length of the CDR3 is 13 residues. The CDR3 reads CASSLGPDNEQFF. The CDR3 coding sequence is TGTGCCAGCAGCCTAGGTCCGGACAATGAGCAGTTCTTC. Full variable domain (rest looked up from reference TRBV7-3 and TRBJ2-1): GAGVSQTPSNKVTEKGKYVELRCDPISGHTALYWYRQSLGQGPEFLIYFQGTGAADDSGLPNDRFFAVRPEGSVSTLKIQRTERGDSAVYLCASSLGPDNEQFFGPGTRLTVL.

There are many counts of this clonotype. The chain joins TRBV4-3 to TRBJ2-2; the D gene is possibly TRBD2 (6 bases). In germline, CDR1 is LGHNA, CDR2 YSLEER. Trimming left V 8 bases short and J 4 bases short, with 14 bases between. The CDR3 has 14 residues. This CDR3 reads CASGAGSSTGELFF. The CDR3 region has the DNA TGCGCCAGCGGGGCGGGGTCTTCCACCGGGGAGCTGTTTTTT.

Only a few counts were recorded for this clonotype. The V gene is TRBV10-1, the J gene TRBJ2-2, with TRBD1 identical over 9 bases. The ends lost 2 bases at V and 1 base at J; junction bases unmatched: 5. The CDR3 contains 17 residues. Germline assignment: CDR1 WNHNN and CDR2 SYGVQD (reference sequence). CDR3 bases: TGCGCCAGCAGTGAGCAACCGGGACAGGGGAACACCGGGGAGCTGTTTTTT. Protein: CASSEQPGQGNTGELFF.

This clonotype showed up many times. The chain recombines TRBV6-6 with TRBJ2-3, with TRBD2 matching 8 bases. The CDR3 is 17 amino acids. V was clipped by 4 bases and J by 4 bases; unmatched bases: 13. Germline CDR1 and CDR2: MNHNY and SVGAGI (reference sequence). CDR3 residues: CASSFRNPTSAADTQYF. The CDR3 DNA is TGTGCCAGCAGTTTCAGGAACCCGACTAGCGCCGCAGATACGCAGTATTTT.

At least ten counts were recorded for this clonotype. The chain employs TRBV20-1 and TRBJ1-1; a possible D gene is TRBD1 (5 bases). Germline V gene sequence: CDR1 DFQATT, CDR2 SNEGSKA (reference sequence). The CDR3 sequence is 8 residues long. V was clipped by 3 bases and J by 13 bases, with 6 bases between them. The CDR3 nucleotides are TGCAGTGCTAGTAGGGGTTTCTTT. Its protein product is CSASRGFF.

This clonotype was seen ten or more times. The V and J genes are TRBV11-2 and TRBJ2-2; no clear D gene. The germline gives CDR1 SGHAT, CDR2 FQNNGV. V was cut by 3 bases and J by 7 bases, with 3 bases left in between. The CDR3 is 11 amino acids. CDR3 nucleotide sequence: TGTGCCAGCAGCTTCAACGGGGAGCTGTTTTTT. Its translation: CASSFNGELFF.